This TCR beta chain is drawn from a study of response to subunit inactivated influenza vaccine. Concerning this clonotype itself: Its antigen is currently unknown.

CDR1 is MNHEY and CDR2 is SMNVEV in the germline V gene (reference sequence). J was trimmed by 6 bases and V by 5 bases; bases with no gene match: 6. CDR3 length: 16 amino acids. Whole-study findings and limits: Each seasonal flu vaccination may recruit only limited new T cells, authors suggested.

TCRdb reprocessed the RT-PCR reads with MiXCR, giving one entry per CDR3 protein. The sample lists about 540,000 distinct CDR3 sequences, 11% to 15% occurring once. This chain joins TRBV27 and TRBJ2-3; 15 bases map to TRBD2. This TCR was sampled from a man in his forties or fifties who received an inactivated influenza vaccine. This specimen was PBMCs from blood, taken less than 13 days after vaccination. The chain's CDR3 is CASSIGGLAGGDTQYF. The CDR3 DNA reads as TGTGCCAGCAGTATCGGTGGACTAGCGGGAGGGGATACGCAGTATTTT.